Following are 5 T cell receptor beta chains from one sample sequenced in a study of T cell responses to AZD1222 COVID-19 vaccine. Clones were read by immunoSEQ multiplex PCR, and TCRdb kept only the in-frame ones, dropping some. Of about 130,000 clones in the sample, around 93% are singletons; the top ten hold approximately 6.8%. This specimen consisted of peripheral blood, obtained 28 days after the second AZD1222 dose. The receptors originated from an adult who received the AZD1222 COVID-19 vaccine.

The chain employs TRBV10-3 and TRBJ1-5, with D possibly TRBD1 on 6 matching bases. The V gene's germline CDR1 is ENHRY and CDR2 SYGVKD. This CDR3 is built from 15 residues. The V end lost 4 bases, the J end lost 5 bases, and 15 bases lay between the germline ends. CDR3 in amino acids: CAISVTQGFDQPQHF. The CDR3 nucleotides read TGTGCCATCAGTGTTACCCAGGGGTTTGATCAGCCCCAGCATTTT.

This sequence joins TRBV7-2 and TRBJ2-2; 10 nucleotides line up with TRBD2. Germline CDR1 reads SGHTA; CDR2 reads FQGNSA. V was pared by 4 bases and J by 0 bases, with 11 bases of the junction left unmatched. The CDR3 runs to 19 residues. The CDR3 DNA sequence: TGTGCCAGCAGCTCCCGCGTGCTAGCGGGGGTCGCGAACACCGGGGAGCTGTTTTTT. Protein: CASSSRVLAGVANTGELFF. Supplemented by reference TRBV7-2 and TRBJ2-2, the full variable domain reads GAGVSQSPSNKVTEKGKDVELRCDPISGHTALYWYRQSLGQGLEFLIYFQGNSAPDKSGLPSDRFSAERTGGSVSTLTIQRTQQEDSAVYLCASSSRVLAGVANTGELFFGEGSRLTVL.

The chain uses TRBV4-3 and TRBJ1-4; D is undetermined. V dropped 1 base and J dropped 11 bases, with 20 bases sitting between them. The CDR3 covers 16 residues. CDR1 is LGHNA and CDR2 is YSLEER in the germline V gene. The CDR3 reads CASSQVIIGSAQKLFF. Written as DNA, the CDR3 is TGCGCCAGCAGCCAAGTTATTATTGGTTCTGCGCAGAAACTGTTTTTT.

The gene calls are TRBV5-1 and TRBJ2-3; TRBD2 aligns across 8 bases. This CDR3 region has 16 residues. Germline V CDR1 and CDR2: SGHRS, YFSETQ. V lost 2 bases to trimming and J lost 2 bases; unmatched junction nucleotides: 7. The CDR3 DNA is TGCGCCAGCAGCTTAGCCACTAGCGGACACACAGATACGCAGTATTTT. The encoded protein is CASSLATSGHTDTQYF.

The CDR3 nucleotides are TGTGCCAGCAGTTCTCAGGGACCCTACGAGCAGTACTTC. Translation gives CASSSQGPYEQYF. J is TRBJ2-7 and V is TRBV12-3 or TRBV12-4, with D perhaps matching TRBD1 or TRBD2 (5 bases each). The V and J ends lost 4 bases and 2 bases respectively, with 9 bases between them. The CDR3 runs to 13 residues.